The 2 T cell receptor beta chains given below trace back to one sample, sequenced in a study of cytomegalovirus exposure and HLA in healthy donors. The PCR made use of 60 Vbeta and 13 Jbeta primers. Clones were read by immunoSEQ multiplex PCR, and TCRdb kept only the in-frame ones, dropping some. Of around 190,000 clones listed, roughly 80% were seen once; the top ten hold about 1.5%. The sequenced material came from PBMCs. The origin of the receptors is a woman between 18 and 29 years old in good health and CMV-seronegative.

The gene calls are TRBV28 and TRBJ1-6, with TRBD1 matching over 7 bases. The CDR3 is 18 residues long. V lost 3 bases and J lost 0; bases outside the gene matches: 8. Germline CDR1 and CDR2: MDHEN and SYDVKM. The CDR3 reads CASSFAGQQSSYNSPLHF. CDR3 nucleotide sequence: TGTGCCAGCAGTTTTGCGGGACAGCAGAGCTCCTATAATTCACCCCTCCACTTT.

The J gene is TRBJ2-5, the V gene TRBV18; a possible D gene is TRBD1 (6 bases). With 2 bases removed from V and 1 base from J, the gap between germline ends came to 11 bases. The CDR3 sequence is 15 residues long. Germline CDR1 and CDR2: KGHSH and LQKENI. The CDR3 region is CASSPDTGSQETQYF. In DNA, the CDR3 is TGTGCCAGCTCACCAGATACAGGGTCCCAAGAGACCCAGTACTTC.